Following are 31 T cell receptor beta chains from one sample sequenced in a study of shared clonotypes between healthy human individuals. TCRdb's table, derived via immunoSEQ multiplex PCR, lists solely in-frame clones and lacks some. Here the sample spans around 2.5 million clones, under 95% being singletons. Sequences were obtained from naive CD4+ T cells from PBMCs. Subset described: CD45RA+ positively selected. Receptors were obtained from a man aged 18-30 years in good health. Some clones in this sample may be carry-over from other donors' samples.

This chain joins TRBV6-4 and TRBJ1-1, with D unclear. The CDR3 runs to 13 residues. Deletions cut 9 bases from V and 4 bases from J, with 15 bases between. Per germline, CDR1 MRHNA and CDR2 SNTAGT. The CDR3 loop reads CASSLTRVTEAFF. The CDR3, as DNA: TGTGCCAGTAGCCTGACGCGCGTCACTGAAGCTTTCTTT.

DNA of the CDR3: TGTGCCAGCAAGGTTGTACTAGCGGGAGACAATGAGCAGTTCTTC. It yields the protein CASKVVLAGDNEQFF. The chain recombines TRBV2 with TRBJ2-1, with 11 bases matching TRBD2. From germline, CDR1 is SNHLY and CDR2 FYNNEI. The ends lost 7 bases at V and 5 bases at J; junction bases unmatched: 7. The CDR3 is made up of 15 amino acids.

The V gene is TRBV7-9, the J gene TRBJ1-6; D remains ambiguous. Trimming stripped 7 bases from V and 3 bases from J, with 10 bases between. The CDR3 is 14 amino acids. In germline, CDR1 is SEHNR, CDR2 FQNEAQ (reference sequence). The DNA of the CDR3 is TGTGCCAGCACCACCTCCTACTATAATTCACCCCTCCACTTT. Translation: CASTTSYYNSPLHF. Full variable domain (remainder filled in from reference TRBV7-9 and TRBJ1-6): DTGVSQNPRHKITKRGQNVTFRCDPISEHNRLYWYRQTLGQGPEFLTYFQNEAQLEKSRLLSDRFSAERPKGSFSTLEIQRTEQGDSAMYLCASTTSYYNSPLHFGNGTRLTVT.

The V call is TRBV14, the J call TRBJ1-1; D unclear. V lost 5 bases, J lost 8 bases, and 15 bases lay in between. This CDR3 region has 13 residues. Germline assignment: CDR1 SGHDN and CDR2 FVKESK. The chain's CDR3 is CASSSHMGTEAFF. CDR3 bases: TGTGCCAGCAGCTCCCACATGGGAACCGAAGCTTTCTTT.

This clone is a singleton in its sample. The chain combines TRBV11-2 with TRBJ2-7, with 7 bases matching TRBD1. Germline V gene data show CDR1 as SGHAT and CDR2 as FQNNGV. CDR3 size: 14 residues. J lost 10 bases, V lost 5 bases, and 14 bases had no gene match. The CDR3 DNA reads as TGTGCCAGCAGCCGACAGGGCACCGTCCTACGCCAGTACTTC. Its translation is CASSRQGTVLRQYF.

The CDR3: CASSKRAPGCQPQHF. The CDR3 DNA sequence: TGTGCCAGCAGCAAACGTGCTCCGGGGTGTCAGCCCCAGCATTTT. The chain links TRBV21-1 to TRBJ1-5. TRBV21-1 is a known pseudogene. This CDR3 comprises 15 residues.

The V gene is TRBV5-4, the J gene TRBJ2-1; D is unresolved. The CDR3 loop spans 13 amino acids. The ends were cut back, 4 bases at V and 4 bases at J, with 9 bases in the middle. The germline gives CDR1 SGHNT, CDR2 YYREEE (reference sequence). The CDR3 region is CASSPARYNEQFF. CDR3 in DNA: TGTGCCAGCAGCCCGGCCCGGTACAATGAGCAGTTCTTC.

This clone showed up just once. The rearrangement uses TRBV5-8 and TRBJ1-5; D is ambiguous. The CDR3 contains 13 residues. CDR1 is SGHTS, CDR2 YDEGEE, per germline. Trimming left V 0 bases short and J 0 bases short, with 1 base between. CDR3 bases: TGTGCCAGCAGCTTGGTTAGCAATCAGCCCCAGCATTTT. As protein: CASSLVSNQPQHF.

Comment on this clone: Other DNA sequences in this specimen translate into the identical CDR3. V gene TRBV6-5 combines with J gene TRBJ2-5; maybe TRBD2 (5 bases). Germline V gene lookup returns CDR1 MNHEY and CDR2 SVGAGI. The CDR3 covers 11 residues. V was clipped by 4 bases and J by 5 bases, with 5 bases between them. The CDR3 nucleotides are TGTGCCAGCAGTTCGGGGGAGACCCAGTACTTC. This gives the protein CASSSGETQYF.

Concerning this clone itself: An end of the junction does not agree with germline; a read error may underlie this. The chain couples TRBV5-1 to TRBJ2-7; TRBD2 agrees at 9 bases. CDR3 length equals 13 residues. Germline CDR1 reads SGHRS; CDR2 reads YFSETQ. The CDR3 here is CASSFGTSNEQYF. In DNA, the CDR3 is TGTGCCAGCAGCTTTGGGACTAGCAACGAGCAGTACTTC.

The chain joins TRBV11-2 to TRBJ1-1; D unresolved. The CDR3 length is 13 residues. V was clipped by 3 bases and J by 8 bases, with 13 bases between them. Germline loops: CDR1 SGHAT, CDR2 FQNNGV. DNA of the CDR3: TGTGCCAGCAGCTTGCGGACTGCTTTGGAAGCTTTCTTT. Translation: CASSLRTALEAFF.

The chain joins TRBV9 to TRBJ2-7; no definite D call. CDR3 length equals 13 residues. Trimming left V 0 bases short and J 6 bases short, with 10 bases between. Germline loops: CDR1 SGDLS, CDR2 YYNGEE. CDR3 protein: CASSVVPRGEQYF. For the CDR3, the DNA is TGTGCCAGCAGCGTAGTTCCACGCGGCGAGCAGTACTTC.

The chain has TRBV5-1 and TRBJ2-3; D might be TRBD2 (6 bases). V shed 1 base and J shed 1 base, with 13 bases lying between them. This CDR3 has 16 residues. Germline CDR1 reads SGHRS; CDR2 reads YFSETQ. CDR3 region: CASSLQTGAGTDTQYF. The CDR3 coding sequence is TGCGCCAGCAGCTTGCAGACGGGAGCCGGCACAGATACGCAGTATTTT. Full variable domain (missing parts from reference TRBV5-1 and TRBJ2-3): KAGVTQTPRYLIKTRGQQVTLSCSPISGHRSVSWYQQTPGQGLQFLFEYFSETQRNKGNFPGRFSGRQFSNSRSEMNVSTLELGDSALYLCASSLQTGAGTDTQYFGPGTRLTVL.

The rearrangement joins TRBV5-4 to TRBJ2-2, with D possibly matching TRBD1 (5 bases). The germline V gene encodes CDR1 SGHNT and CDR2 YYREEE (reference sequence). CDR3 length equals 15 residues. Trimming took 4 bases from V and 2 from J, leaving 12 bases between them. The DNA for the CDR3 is TGTGCCAGCAGCGTAGGACAAATAAACACCGGGGAGCTGTTTTTT. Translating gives CASSVGQINTGELFF.

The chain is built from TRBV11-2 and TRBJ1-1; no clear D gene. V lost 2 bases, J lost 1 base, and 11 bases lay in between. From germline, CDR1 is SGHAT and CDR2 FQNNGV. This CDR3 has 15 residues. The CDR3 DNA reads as TGTGCCAGCAGCTTATACATCGGCAGGAACACTGAAGCTTTCTTT. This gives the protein CASSLYIGRNTEAFF. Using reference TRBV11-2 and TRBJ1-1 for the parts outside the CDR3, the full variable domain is EAGVAQSPRYKIIEKRQSVAFWCNPISGHATLYWYQQILGQGPKLLIQFQNNGVVDDSQLPKDRFSAERLKGVDSTLKIQPAKLEDSAVYLCASSLYIGRNTEAFFGQGTRLTVV.

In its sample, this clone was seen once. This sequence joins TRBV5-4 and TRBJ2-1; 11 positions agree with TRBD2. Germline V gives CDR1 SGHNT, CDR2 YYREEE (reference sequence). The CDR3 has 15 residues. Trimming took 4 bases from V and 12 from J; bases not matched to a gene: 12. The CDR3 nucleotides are TGTGCCAGCAGCCCCGCTCTAGCGGGAGGACCAATGCAGTTCTTC. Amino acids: CASSPALAGGPMQFF.

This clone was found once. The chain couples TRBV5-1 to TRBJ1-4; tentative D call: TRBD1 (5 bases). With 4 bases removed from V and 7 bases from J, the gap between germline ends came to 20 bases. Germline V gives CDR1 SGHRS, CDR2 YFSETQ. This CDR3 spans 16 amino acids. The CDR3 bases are TGCGCCAGCAGCCAAGCGTCTGGGACGAAGGGTGAAAAACTGTTTTTT. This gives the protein CASSQASGTKGEKLFF.

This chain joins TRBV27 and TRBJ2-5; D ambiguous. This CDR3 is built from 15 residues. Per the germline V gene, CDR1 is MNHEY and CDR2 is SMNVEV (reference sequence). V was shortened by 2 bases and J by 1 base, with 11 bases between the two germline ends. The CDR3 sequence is CASSLRWQAQETQYF. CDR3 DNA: TGTGCCAGCAGTTTACGGTGGCAGGCCCAAGAGACCCAGTACTTC.

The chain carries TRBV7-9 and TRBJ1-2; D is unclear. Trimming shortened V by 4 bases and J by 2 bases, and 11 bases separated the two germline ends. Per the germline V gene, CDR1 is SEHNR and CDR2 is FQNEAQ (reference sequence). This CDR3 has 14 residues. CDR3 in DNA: TGTGCCAGCAGCTCGCCAGACTCGAACTATGGCTACACCTTC. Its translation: CASSSPDSNYGYTF.

The CDR3 loop is CAISGRNTDTQYF. In DNA, the CDR3 is TGTGCCATCAGTGGACGGAACACAGATACGCAGTATTTT. The chain recombines TRBV10-3 with TRBJ2-3, with unresolved D. Trimming took 4 bases from V and 2 from J, leaving 7 bases between them. Germline lookup yields CDR1 ENHRY and CDR2 SYGVKD. This CDR3 contains 13 residues.

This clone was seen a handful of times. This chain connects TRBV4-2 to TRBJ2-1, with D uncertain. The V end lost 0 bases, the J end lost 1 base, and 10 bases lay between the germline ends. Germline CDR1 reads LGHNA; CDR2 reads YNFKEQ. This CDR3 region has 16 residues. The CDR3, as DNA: TGTGCCAGCAGCCAAGATTGGGGTGCGTCCTACAATGAGCAGTTCTTC. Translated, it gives CASSQDWGASYNEQFF.

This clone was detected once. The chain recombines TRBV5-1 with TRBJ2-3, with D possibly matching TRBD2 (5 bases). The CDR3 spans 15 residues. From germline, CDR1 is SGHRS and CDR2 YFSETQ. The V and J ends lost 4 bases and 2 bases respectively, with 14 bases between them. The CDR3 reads CASSLGGRNTDTQYF. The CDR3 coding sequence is TGCGCCAGCAGCCTGGGCGGGCGGAACACAGATACGCAGTATTTT.

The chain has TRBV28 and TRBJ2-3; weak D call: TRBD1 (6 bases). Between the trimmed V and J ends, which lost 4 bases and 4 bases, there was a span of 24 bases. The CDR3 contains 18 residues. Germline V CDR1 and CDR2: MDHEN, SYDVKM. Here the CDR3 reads CASSYLFGSGVGSDTQYF. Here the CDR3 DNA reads TGTGCCAGCAGTTACCTCTTCGGGTCAGGGGTCGGGTCAGATACGCAGTATTTT.

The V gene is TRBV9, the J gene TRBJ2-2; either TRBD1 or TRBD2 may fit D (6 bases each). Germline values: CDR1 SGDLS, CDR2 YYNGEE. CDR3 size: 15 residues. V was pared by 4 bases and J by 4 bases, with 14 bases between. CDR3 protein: CASSPRRGSTGELFF. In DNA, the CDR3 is TGTGCCAGCAGCCCCCGGAGGGGGAGCACCGGGGAGCTGTTTTTT.

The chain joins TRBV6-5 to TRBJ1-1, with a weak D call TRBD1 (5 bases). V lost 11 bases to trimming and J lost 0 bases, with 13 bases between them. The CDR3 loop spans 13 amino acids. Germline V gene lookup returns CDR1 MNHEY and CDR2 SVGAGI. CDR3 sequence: CAVQGTLNTEAFF. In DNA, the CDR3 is TGTGCCGTCCAGGGTACCCTGAACACTGAAGCTTTCTTT.

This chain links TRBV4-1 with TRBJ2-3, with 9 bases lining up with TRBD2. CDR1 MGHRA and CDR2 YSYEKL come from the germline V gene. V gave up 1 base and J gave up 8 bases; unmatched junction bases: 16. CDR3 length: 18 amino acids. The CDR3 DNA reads TGCGCCAGCAGCCAAGCCCGGAGGGCTAGCGGGATAACGACTACGCAGTATTTT. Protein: CASSQARRASGITTTQYF.

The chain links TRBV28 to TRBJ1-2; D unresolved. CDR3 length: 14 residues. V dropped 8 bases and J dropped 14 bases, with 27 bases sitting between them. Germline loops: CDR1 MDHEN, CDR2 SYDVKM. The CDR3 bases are TGTGCCAGCGGGGTGACCGGGCCCACAGTAAAGGGAACCTTC. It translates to CASGVTGPTVKGTF.

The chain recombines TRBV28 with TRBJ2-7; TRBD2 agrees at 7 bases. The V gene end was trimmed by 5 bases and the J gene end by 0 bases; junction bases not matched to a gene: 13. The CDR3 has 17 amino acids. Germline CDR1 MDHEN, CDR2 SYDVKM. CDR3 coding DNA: TGTGCCAGCAGTCCGTCCTGGGGGGGGTCAAGCTCCTACGAGCAGTACTTC. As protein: CASSPSWGGSSSYEQYF.

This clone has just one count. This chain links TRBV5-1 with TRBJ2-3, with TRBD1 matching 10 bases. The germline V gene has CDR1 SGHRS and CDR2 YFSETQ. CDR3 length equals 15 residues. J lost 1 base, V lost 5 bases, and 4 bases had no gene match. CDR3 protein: CASRAGTGGTDTQYF. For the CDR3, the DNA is TGCGCCAGCAGGGCCGGGACAGGGGGCACAGATACGCAGTATTTT.

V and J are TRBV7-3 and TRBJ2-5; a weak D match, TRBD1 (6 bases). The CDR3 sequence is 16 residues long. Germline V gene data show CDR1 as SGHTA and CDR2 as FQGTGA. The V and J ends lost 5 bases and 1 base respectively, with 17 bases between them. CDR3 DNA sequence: TGTGCCAGCAGCCTCCGGGCCTTGGGGGCCCAAGAGACCCAGTACTTC. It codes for CASSLRALGAQETQYF.

This chain's CDR3 is CASTPGGWQPQHF. The CDR3 nucleotides are TGTGCCAGTACCCCGGGCGGGTGGCAGCCCCAGCATTTT. This sequence joins TRBV19 and TRBJ1-5; D is unresolved. Trimming cost V 7 bases and J 7 bases, with 14 bases left between them. CDR3 length: 13 amino acids. The germline V gene encodes CDR1 LNHDA and CDR2 SQIVND (reference sequence).